This entry concerns a single T cell receptor beta chain. This record comes from a study of CD8 T cells in Susac syndrome. This CDR3 spans 14 amino acids. V was pared by 3 bases and J by 6 bases, with 9 bases of the junction left unmatched. CDR1 GTSNPN and CDR2 SVGIG come from the germline V gene (reference sequence). An input of about 0.45 to 1 ug of RNA was subjected to reverse transcription using random hexamers. TCRdb re-analysed the immunoSEQ multiplex PCR reads in MiXCR, keeping a single row per CDR3 protein. The table records 130,000 to 150,000 distinct CDR3 sequences, approximately 95% of them present only once.

The rearrangement links TRBV30 to TRBJ2-7; 9 bases are shared with TRBD1. This clonotype was sampled from a human donor in good health. Sequencing was done on a sample of CD8+ T cells from PBMCs. CDR3 sequence reads: CAWSAGTGLGEQYF. The CDR3 DNA follows: TGTGCCTGGAGCGCCGGGACAGGGCTCGGCGAGCAGTACTTC.